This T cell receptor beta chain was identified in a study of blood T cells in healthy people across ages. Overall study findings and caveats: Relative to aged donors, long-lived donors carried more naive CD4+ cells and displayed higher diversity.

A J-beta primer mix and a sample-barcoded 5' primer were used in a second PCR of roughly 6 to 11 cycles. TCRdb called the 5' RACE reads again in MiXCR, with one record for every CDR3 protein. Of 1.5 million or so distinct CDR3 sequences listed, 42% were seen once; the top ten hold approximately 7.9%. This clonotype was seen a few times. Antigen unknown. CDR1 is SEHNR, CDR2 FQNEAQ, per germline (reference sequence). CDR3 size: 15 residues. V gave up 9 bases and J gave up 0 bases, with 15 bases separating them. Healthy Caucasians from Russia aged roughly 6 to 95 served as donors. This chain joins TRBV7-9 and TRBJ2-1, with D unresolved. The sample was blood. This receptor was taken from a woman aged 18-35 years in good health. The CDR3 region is CARTEPGFSYNEQFF. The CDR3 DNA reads TGTGCCAGGACCGAGCCGGGCTTCTCCTACAATGAGCAGTTCTTC.